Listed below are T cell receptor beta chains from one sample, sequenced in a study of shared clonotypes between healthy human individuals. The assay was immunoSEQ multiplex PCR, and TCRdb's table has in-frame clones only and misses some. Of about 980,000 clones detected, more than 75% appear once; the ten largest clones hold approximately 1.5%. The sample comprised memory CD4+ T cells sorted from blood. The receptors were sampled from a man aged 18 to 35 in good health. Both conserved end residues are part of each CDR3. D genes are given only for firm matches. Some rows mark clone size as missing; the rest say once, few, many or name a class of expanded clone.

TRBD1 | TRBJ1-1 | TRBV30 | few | TGTGCCTGGAGTGGGGGAAACAGGGGCTCTGAAGCTTTCTTT | CAWSGGNRGSEAFF
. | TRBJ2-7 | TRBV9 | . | TGTGCCAGCAGCGTAGGTTCAGGGGTGGGCTACGAGCAGTACTTC | CASSVGSGVGYEQYF
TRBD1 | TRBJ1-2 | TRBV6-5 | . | TGTGCCAGCAGTTACTGGGGACAGGGGGTAAACTATGGCTACACCTTC | CASSYWGQGVNYGYTF
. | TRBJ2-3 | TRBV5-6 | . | TGTGCCAGCTCGCAGGGCAGGTCTGATACGCAGTATTTT | CASSQGRSDTQYF
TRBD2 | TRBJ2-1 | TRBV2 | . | TGTGCCAGCAGTGAAACTTATAGCGGGGGGTCCAATGAGCAGTTCTTC | CASSETYSGGSNEQFF
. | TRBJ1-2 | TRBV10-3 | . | TGTGCCATCAGTGACCGGACAGCAAAACTCTATGGCTACACCTTC | CAISDRTAKLYGYTF
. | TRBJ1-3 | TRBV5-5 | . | TGTGCCAGCAGCTCGGTGGGTTCCGGAAACACCATATATTTT | CASSSVGSGNTIYF
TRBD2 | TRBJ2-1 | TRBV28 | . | TGTGCCAGCAGTCCCCCCCCGGGACTAGCGGGGGGGCAATACAATGAGCAGTTCTTC | CASSPPPGLAGGQYNEQFF
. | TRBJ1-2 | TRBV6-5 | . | TGTGCCAGCAAGGGCAGGGGCGAAAACTATGGCTACACCTTC | CASKGRGENYGYTF
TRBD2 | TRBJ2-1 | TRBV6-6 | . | TGTGCCAGCAGCCCATGGACTAGCGGCTCGTTGGAGCAGTTCTTC | CASSPWTSGSLEQFF
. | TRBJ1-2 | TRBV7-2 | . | TGTGCCAGCAGTCCGGACAGCGGTAACTATGGCTACACCTTC | CASSPDSGNYGYTF
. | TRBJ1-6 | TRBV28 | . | TGTGCCAGCAGAATAAGGATTAGCTCCTATAATTCACCCCTCCACTTT | CASRIRISSYNSPLHF
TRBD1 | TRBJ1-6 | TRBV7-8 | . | TGTGCCAGCAGCAAGGGATCCGGGACAGATGCGGCGGGTTCACCCCTCCACTTT | CASSKGSGTDAAGSPLHF
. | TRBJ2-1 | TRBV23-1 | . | TGCGCCAGCAGTTACTTCAATGAGCAGTTCTTC | CASSYFNEQFF
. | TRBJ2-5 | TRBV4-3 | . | TGCGCCAGCAGCCCCCGGAAGGGGAAAGAGACCCAGTACTTC | CASSPRKGKETQYF
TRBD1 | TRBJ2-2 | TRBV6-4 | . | TGTGCCAGCCGACAGGGATTGACCGGGGAGCTGTTTTTT | CASRQGLTGELFF
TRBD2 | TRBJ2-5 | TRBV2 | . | TGTGCCAGCAGTGAAATAGCGGGGGGGCCGCAGACCCAGTACTTC | CASSEIAGGPQTQYF
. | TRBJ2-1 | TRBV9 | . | TGTGCCAGCAGCCCGAGGGGTGCGGCGGACTCCTACAATGAGCAGTTCTTC | CASSPRGAADSYNEQFF
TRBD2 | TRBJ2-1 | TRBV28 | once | TGTGCCAGCAGGCCTAGCGGGGGGTACTGGAGGCTCTTC | CASRPSGGYWRLF
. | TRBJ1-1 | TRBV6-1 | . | TGTGCCAGCACGTACCGGGGGGGTTTTGAAGCTTTCTTT | CASTYRGGFEAFF
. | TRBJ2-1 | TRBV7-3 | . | TGTGCCAGCAGCTTCGGAGGGGGGATAAACAATGAGCAGTTCTTC | CASSFGGGINNEQFF
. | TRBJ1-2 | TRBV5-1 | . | TGCGCCAGCAGCTTGGACAACAACCTACGGGGCTACACCTTC | CASSLDNNLRGYTF
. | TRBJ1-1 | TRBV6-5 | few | TGTGCCAGCAGTTCTCCTGGGACTGAAGCTTTCTTT | CASSSPGTEAFF
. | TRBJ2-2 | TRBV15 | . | TGTGCCACCAGCACTAGGCAGGGGAACACCGGGGAGCTGTTTTTT | CATSTRQGNTGELFF
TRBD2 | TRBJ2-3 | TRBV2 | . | TGTGCCAGCAGACTAGCGGGGGGGATCACAGATACGCAGTATTTT | CASRLAGGITDTQYF
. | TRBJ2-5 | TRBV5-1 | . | TGCGCCAGCAGCTTGGAAGGAGTAGAAGAGACCCAGTACTTC | CASSLEGVEETQYF
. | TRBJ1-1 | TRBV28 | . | TGTGCCAGCAGTCCTATCCCTCGGAACACTGAAGCTTTCTTT | CASSPIPRNTEAFF